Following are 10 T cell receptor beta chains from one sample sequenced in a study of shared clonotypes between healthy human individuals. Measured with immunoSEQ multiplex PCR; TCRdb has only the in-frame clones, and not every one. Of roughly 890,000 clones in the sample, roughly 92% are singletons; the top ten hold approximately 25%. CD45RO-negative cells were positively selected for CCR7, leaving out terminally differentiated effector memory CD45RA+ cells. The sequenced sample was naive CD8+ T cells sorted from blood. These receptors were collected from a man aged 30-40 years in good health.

CDR3 nucleotides: TGTGCCAGCAGTTCGAAAACACCAGGGGTGGGGCAAGAGACCCAGTACTTC. It yields the protein CASSSKTPGVGQETQYF. This chain links TRBV27 with TRBJ2-5; a possible D gene is TRBD1 (6 bases). Germline V CDR1 and CDR2: MNHEY, SMNVEV (reference sequence). The V end was cut by 4 bases, the J end by 2 bases, with 20 bases between. CDR3 length equals 17 residues.

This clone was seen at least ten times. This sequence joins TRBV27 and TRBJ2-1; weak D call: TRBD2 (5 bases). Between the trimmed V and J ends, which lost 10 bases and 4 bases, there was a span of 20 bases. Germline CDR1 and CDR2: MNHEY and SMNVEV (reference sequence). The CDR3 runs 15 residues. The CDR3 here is CATQGGLDGYNEQFF. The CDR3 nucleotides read TGTGCCACCCAAGGAGGACTGGATGGGTACAATGAGCAGTTCTTC.

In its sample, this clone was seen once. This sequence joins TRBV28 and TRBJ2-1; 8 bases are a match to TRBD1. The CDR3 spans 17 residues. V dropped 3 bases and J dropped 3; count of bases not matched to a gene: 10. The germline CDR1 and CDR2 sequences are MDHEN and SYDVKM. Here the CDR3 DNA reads TGTGCCAGCAGTTTCCCTCGACAGGGGATGGACTACAATGAGCAGTTCTTC. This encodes CASSFPRQGMDYNEQFF.

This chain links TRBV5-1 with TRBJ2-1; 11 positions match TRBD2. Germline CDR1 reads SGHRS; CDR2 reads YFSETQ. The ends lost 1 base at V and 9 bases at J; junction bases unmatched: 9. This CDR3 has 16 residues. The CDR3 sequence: CASSLSSGRAIVEQFF. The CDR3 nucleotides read TGCGCCAGCAGCTTGAGTAGCGGGAGGGCCATAGTTGAGCAGTTCTTC. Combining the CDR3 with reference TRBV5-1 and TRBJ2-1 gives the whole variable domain KAGVTQTPRYLIKTRGQQVTLSCSPISGHRSVSWYQQTPGQGLQFLFEYFSETQRNKGNFPGRFSGRQFSNSRSEMNVSTLELGDSALYLCASSLSSGRAIVEQFFGPGTRLTVL.

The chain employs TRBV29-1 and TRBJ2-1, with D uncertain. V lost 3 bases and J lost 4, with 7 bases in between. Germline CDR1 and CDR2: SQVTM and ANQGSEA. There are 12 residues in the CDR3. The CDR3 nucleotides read TGCAGCGTTGAGGCCAGATACAATGAGCAGTTCTTC. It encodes CSVEARYNEQFF.

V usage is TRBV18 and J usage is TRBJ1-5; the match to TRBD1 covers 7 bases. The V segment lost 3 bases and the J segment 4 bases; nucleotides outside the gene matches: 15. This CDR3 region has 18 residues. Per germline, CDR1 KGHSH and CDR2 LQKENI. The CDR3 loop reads CASSPGPVGTVPNQPQHF. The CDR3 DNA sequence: TGTGCCAGCTCACCGGGGCCTGTCGGGACAGTGCCTAATCAGCCCCAGCATTTT.

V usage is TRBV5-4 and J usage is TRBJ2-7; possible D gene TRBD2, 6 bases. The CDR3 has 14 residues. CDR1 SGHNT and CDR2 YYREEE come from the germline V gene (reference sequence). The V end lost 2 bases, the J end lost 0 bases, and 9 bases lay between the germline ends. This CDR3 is CASSFGSSSYEQYF. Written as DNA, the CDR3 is TGTGCCAGCAGCTTCGGGAGTTCCTCCTACGAGCAGTACTTC.

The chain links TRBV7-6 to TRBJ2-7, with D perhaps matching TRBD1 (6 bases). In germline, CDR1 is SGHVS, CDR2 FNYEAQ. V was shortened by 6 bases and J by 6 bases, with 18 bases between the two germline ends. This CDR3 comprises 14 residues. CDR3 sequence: CASSPQGPGVEQYF. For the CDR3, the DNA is TGTGCCAGCAGTCCGCAGGGGCCCGGCGTCGAGCAGTACTTC.

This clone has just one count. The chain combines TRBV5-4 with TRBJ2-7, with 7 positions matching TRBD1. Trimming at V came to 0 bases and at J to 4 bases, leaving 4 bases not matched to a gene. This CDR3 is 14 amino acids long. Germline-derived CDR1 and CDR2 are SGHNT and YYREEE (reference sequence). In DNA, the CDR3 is TGTGCCAGCAGCTTGGTGGGACAGAGATACGAGCAGTACTTC. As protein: CASSLVGQRYEQYF.

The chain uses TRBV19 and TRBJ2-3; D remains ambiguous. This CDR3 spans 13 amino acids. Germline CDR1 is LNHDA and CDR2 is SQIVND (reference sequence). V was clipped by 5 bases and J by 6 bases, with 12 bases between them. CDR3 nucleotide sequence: TGTGCCAGTAGTTTGACGGATGCGGATACGCAGTATTTT. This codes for CASSLTDADTQYF.